This paragraph reports one T cell receptor beta chain. The data stem from a study of blood T cell repertoires in COVID-19. Study context: T cells, B-cell-depleted T cells, or PBMCs provided the cDNA or gDNA that served as material.

This CDR3 region has 15 residues. CDR1 and CDR2 (germline): SGDLS, YYNGEE. Trimming cost V 3 bases and J 9 bases; bases outside gene matches: 14. Profiling relied on immunoSEQ multiplex PCR, and the TCRdb table lists in-frame clones only, not all of them. The sample holds around 470,000 clones, 90% seen once. Sequenced: PBMCs or T cells enriched from blood (not recorded which). The TCR comes from a man aged 18 to 30 who had recovered from COVID-19. The chain employs TRBV9 and TRBJ1-1, with TRBD1 matching 7 bases. The CDR3 DNA reads as TGTGCCAGCAGCGATATCGCGGGGACAGACGACCAAGCTTTCTTT. It is translated as CASSDIAGTDDQAFF.